This paragraph covers one TCR beta chain sequence. Antigen: not known. There are 14 residues in the CDR3. Per germline, CDR1 SGHAT and CDR2 FQNNGV. V was shortened by 3 bases and J by 0 bases, with 9 bases between the two germline ends. Every donor, a Caucasian adult, lived in Nashville, Tennessee. A CD45RA+ naive subset and a CD45RA-negative memory subset were split from CD4+ cells. The sample is drawn from a study of shared clonotypes between healthy human individuals. Study-wide background: Participating donors consisted of a couple of women and a few men aged 18 to 49.

Repertoires were generated with immunoSEQ multiplex PCR, while TCRdb's copy carries only in-frame clones and drops some. The sample records some 2,400,000 clones, approximately 95% being singletons. Findings and caveats of the study: Generation probabilities of non-shared clonotypes were lower (relative to those shared by all four donors).

This chain joins TRBV11-2 and TRBJ2-7; weak D call: TRBD2 (5 bases). The sample taken for sequencing was naive CD4+ T cells sorted from blood. Described subset: CD45RA+ positively selected. This TCR was sampled from a man younger than 35 in good health. CDR3 sequence: CASSFGTSSYEQYF. The CDR3 coding sequence is TGTGCCAGCAGCTTTGGTACTAGCTCCTACGAGCAGTACTTC.